What follows are 20 T cell receptor beta chains derived from one specimen sequenced in a study of cytomegalovirus exposure and HLA in healthy donors. PCR primers comprised 60 Vbeta and 13 Jbeta primers. This table comes from immunoSEQ multiplex PCR, and its TCRdb copy is limited to in-frame clones, with some not included. The sample carries about 160,000 clones, 81% recorded once. Input material: PBMCs. Receptor source: a woman between 18 and 30 years old in good health and CMV-seronegative.

This clone has just a few counts. CDR3 in amino acids: CASSGHQEAFF. CDR3 bases: TGTGCCAGCAGCGGACACCAGGAAGCTTTCTTT. The chain uses TRBV2 and TRBJ1-1, with a tentative D call TRBD1 (5 bases). This CDR3 region has 11 residues. Germline V gives CDR1 SNHLY, CDR2 FYNNEI. V dropped 6 bases and J dropped 8 bases, with 10 bases sitting between them.

The CDR3 nucleotides are TGTGCCAGCAGAGAAACAGGGGTCTACTACAATGAGCAGTTCTTC. Translating gives CASRETGVYYNEQFF. The genes are TRBV2 and TRBJ2-1; 7 positions match TRBD1. CDR1 SNHLY and CDR2 FYNNEI come from the germline V gene. Trimming at V came to 6 bases and at J to 3 bases, leaving 8 bases not matched to a gene. The CDR3 is made up of 15 amino acids.

The chain uses TRBV29-1 and TRBJ2-7; 9 nucleotides align to TRBD2. With V trimmed by 2 bases and J by 4 bases, 9 bases remained unmatched. The V gene's germline CDR1 is SQVTM and CDR2 ANQGSEA. This CDR3 spans 15 amino acids. The CDR3 loop reads CSVELPGLAKYEQYF. Written as DNA, the CDR3 is TGCAGCGTTGAACTCCCGGGACTAGCTAAGTACGAGCAGTACTTC.

This clone came up once. This sequence joins TRBV5-1 and TRBJ1-1; 8 bases match TRBD1. V was pared by 3 bases and J by 0 bases, with 1 base of the junction left unmatched. Germline CDR1 is SGHRS and CDR2 is YFSETQ. The CDR3 consists of 14 residues. The CDR3 reads CASSSGQVNTEAFF. The CDR3 DNA reads TGCGCCAGCAGCTCGGGACAGGTGAACACTGAAGCTTTCTTT.

This chain connects TRBV6-4 to TRBJ2-2, with TRBD2 matching over 12 bases. CDR3 size: 16 residues. The germline V gene encodes CDR1 MRHNA and CDR2 SNTAGT. The trim removed 3 bases at V and 7 bases at J, leaving 6 bases unmatched. CDR3 sequence (DNA): TGTGCCAGCAGTGAGCTAGCGGGAGGGCCGGTCGGGGAGCTGTTTTTT. Its protein is CASSELAGGPVGELFF.

This chain uses TRBV5-4 with TRBJ2-5; perhaps TRBD1 as D (6 bases). V lost 2 bases to trimming and J lost 2 bases, with 13 bases between them. CDR1 and CDR2 (germline): SGHNT, YYREEE (reference sequence). The CDR3 runs 15 residues. CDR3: CASSLSTGKQETQYF. The DNA for the CDR3 is TGTGCCAGCAGCTTATCTACAGGGAAACAAGAGACCCAGTACTTC.

The genes are TRBV19 and TRBJ1-2; the match to TRBD1 covers 7 bases. Looked up from germline, CDR1 is LNHDA and CDR2 is SQIVND (reference sequence). This CDR3 contains 13 residues. Germline trimming cut 3 bases from V and 6 bases from J; bases unmatched to any gene: 4. In nucleotides, the CDR3 is TGTGCCAGTAGTATGGAGGGGGCTAATGGCTACACCTTC. Its protein product is CASSMEGANGYTF.

The table lists this clone with a count of one. The chain combines TRBV16 with TRBJ1-2; no firm D call. Germline values: CDR1 KGHSY, CDR2 FQNENV. Trimming pared 7 bases from V and 4 bases from J, leaving 13 bases between. The CDR3 sequence is 13 residues long. In DNA, the CDR3 is TGTGCCAGCACCCCGGTTTTCCCCTATGGCTACACCTTC. Translated: CASTPVFPYGYTF.

The V and J genes are TRBV12-5 and TRBJ2-1; weak D call: TRBD1 (7 bases). From germline, CDR1 is LGHNT and CDR2 FRNRAP. Trimming took off 7 bases at V and 8 bases at J, with 24 bases between the two ends. This CDR3 is built from 16 residues. CDR3 in DNA: TGTGCTAGTGCCCCCCGGCGGGACAGCTCCCGGGATGAGCAGTTCTTC. Residues: CASAPRRDSSRDEQFF.

This chain links TRBV27 with TRBJ2-2; 14 positions match TRBD2. V was clipped by 5 bases and J by 6 bases; unmatched bases: 5. CDR1 MNHEY and CDR2 SMNVEV come from the germline V gene (reference sequence). This CDR3 region has 16 residues. The CDR3 sequence: CASSAGLAGASGELFF. The CDR3 coding sequence is TGTGCCAGCAGTGCGGGACTAGCGGGAGCGTCCGGGGAGCTGTTTTTT.

This sequence joins TRBV5-4 and TRBJ2-7, with TRBD1 identical over 10 bases. This CDR3 has 15 amino acids. Germline trimming cut 4 bases from V and 7 bases from J; bases unmatched to any gene: 11. Germline CDR1 SGHNT, CDR2 YYREEE (reference sequence). Here the CDR3 DNA reads TGTGCCAGCAGCATATCCGGGACAGGGGAACAAGAGCAGTACTTC. Translating it yields CASSISGTGEQEQYF.

This rearrangement joins TRBV27 to TRBJ1-6, with D possibly TRBD1 on 6 matching bases. Deletions cut 0 bases from V and 6 bases from J, with 9 bases between. This CDR3 comprises 15 residues. Germline V gene data show CDR1 as MNHEY and CDR2 as SMNVEV (reference sequence). In DNA, the CDR3 is TGTGCCAGCAGTTTATCGGACAGCTTTAATTCACCCCTCCACTTT. Protein: CASSLSDSFNSPLHF.

The J gene is TRBJ1-5, the V gene TRBV27; TRBD1 matches 9 bases. Per the germline V gene, CDR1 is MNHEY and CDR2 is SMNVEV (reference sequence). The CDR3 extends over 18 amino acids. V shed 0 bases and J 0 bases; nucleotides not matched to a gene: 6. CDR3 bases: TGTGCCAGCAGTTTATCGGGACAGGGTATCCTTAGCAATCAGCCCCAGCATTTT. Amino acids: CASSLSGQGILSNQPQHF.

V is TRBV5-1 and J is TRBJ2-2, with 9 bases that match TRBD1. The CDR3 is 15 amino acids. Trimming removed 4 bases from V and 4 bases from J; junction bases left unmatched: 5. CDR1 and CDR2 from the germline V gene are SGHRS and YFSETQ. The CDR3 sequence is CASSLGQGTTGELFF. CDR3 DNA: TGCGCCAGCAGCCTAGGACAGGGGACCACCGGGGAGCTGTTTTTT. The complete variable domain, with remaining parts taken from reference TRBV5-1 and TRBJ2-2, reads KAGVTQTPRYLIKTRGQQVTLSCSPISGHRSVSWYQQTPGQGLQFLFEYFSETQRNKGNFPGRFSGRQFSNSRSEMNVSTLELGDSALYLCASSLGQGTTGELFFGEGSRLTVL.

As regards this clone: The same CDR3 can be traced to other DNA sequences in this sample. V and J are TRBV27 and TRBJ1-1; TRBD1 aligns across 7 bases. With V trimmed by 3 bases and J by 1 base, 2 bases remained unmatched. CDR1 is MNHEY and CDR2 is SMNVEV in the germline V gene (reference sequence). This CDR3 comprises 14 residues. As DNA, the CDR3 is TGTGCCAGCAGTTTCAGGGGGACGAACACTGAAGCTTTCTTT. Protein product: CASSFRGTNTEAFF.

This sequence joins TRBV5-6 and TRBJ2-1, with 10 bases aligning to TRBD1. The junction had 2 bases not matched to a gene; V was cut back by 0 bases and J by 8 bases. The length of the CDR3 is 14 residues. Germline loops: CDR1 SGHDT, CDR2 YYEEEE. CDR3 in amino acids: CASSLGQGADEQFF. In DNA form, the CDR3 reads TGTGCCAGCAGCTTGGGACAGGGGGCCGATGAGCAGTTCTTC.

This chain joins TRBV10-3 and TRBJ1-5, with 8 bases fitting TRBD1. This CDR3 comprises 15 residues. J gave up 2 bases and V 3 bases, and 3 bases lay outside the gene matches. The germline gives CDR1 ENHRY, CDR2 SYGVKD. The CDR3: CAISDKDRGNQPQHF. CDR3 sequence (DNA): TGTGCCATCAGTGATAAGGACAGGGGCAATCAGCCCCAGCATTTT.

V and J are TRBV4-1 and TRBJ2-7; the D gene is possibly TRBD2 (6 bases). CDR3 length: 16 residues. Germline CDR1 is MGHRA and CDR2 is YSYEKL. V lost 1 base and J lost 7, with 20 bases in between. The CDR3 DNA follows: TGCGCCAGCAGCCAAGTGGAAGCGGGCCAAATCAGGGAGCAGTACTTC. Translation: CASSQVEAGQIREQYF.

The chain uses TRBV11-2 and TRBJ2-7; 7 bases are shared with TRBD1. Germline assignment: CDR1 SGHAT and CDR2 FQNNGV. The CDR3 consists of 15 residues. V lost 5 bases to trimming and J lost 2 bases; unmatched junction nucleotides: 9. CDR3 DNA sequence: TGTGCCAGCAGCCTCCTGGACAGGCCGCCCTACGAGCAGTACTTC. As protein: CASSLLDRPPYEQYF.

The CDR3 loop is CASSLRTGDNSPLHF. CDR3 DNA sequence: TGTGCCAGCTCACTACGGACAGGGGACAATTCACCCCTCCACTTT. The chain has TRBV18 and TRBJ1-6; TRBD1 agrees at 9 bases. CDR1 and CDR2 from the germline V gene are KGHSH and LQKENI. The length of the CDR3 is 15 residues. J gave up 7 bases and V 4 bases, and 5 bases lay outside the gene matches. The complete variable domain, with remaining parts taken from reference TRBV18 and TRBJ1-6, reads NAGVMQNPRHLVRRRGQEARLRCSPMKGHSHVYWYRQLPEEGLKFMVYLQKENIIDESGMPKERFSAEFPKEGPSILRIQQVVRGDSAAYFCASSLRTGDNSPLHFGNGTRLTVT.